This is a list of T cell receptor beta chains from one sample in a study of vaccination and CD4 T cells after COVID-19. TCRdb ran MiXCR on the PCR reads and lists one entry per CDR3 protein. The data contain 15,000 to 20,000 distinct CDR3 sequences, roughly 55% of them singletons. For these receptors, no antigen is known. Sequencing was performed on CD4+ T cells from blood, cultured in vitro, taken after SARS-CoV-2 vaccination. These receptor sequences come from a human donor who had recovered from COVID-19. Each CDR3 is given with its conserved first and last residue. D genes are given only for firm matches. A row's size may be missing; if present it is once, few, many or a size class.

v_call	d_call	j_call	clone_size	cdr3_aa	cdr3_nt
TRBV24-1	TRBD1	TRBJ2-3	-	CATSQGQDTDTQYF	TGTGCCACCAGTCAGGGACAGGACACAGATACGCAGTATTTT
TRBV11-2	-	TRBJ2-7	-	CASRTDPYEQYF	TGTGCCAGTCGGACAGACCCCTACGAGCAGTACTTC
TRBV4-1	TRBD1	TRBJ2-5	-	CASSHHGTAQETQYF	TGCGCCAGCAGCCACCACGGGACAGCACAAGAGACCCAGTACTTC
TRBV11-3	TRBD1	TRBJ2-7	once	CASSDRQGAIHEQYF	TGTGCCAGCAGCGACCGACAGGGGGCCATCCACGAGCAGTACTTC
TRBV10-3	-	TRBJ1-5	-	CAISESDQPQHF	TGTGCCATCAGTGAGTCGGATCAGCCCCAGCATTTT
TRBV7-2	-	TRBJ2-2	-	CASSLDPTGELFF	TGTGCCAGCAGCTTAGATCCGACCGGGGAGCTGTTTTTT
TRBV6-1	TRBD1	TRBJ2-3	-	CASSPHRGLGTDTQYF	TGTGCCAGCAGTCCACACAGGGGGTTGGGCACAGATACGCAGTATTTT
TRBV12-3/TRBV12-4	TRBD1	TRBJ1-1	-	CASSRGQAGAFF	TGTGCCAGCAGCCGAGGACAGGCGGGGGCTTTCTTT
TRBV20-1	-	TRBJ1-1	few	CSARYGNTEAFF	TGCAGTGCTAGATACGGGAACACTGAAGCTTTCTTT
TRBV7-2	TRBD1	TRBJ2-3	-	CASGGQPTDTQYF	TGTGCCAGTGGGGGACAGCCCACAGATACGCAGTATTTT
TRBV6-2/TRBV6-3	-	TRBJ1-3	-	CASRLDGTSGNTIYF	TGTGCCAGCCGACTGGACGGTACCTCTGGAAACACCATATATTTT
TRBV20-1	-	TRBJ2-5	-	CSASMAVGETQYF	TGCAGTGCTAGCATGGCGGTCGGAGAGACCCAGTACTTC
TRBV11-2	TRBD1	TRBJ1-1	-	CASSLLTGTNTEAFF	TGTGCCAGCAGCCTTTTGACAGGGACGAACACTGAAGCTTTCTTT
TRBV11-2	-	TRBJ1-2	-	CASSQTDYGYTF	TGTGCCAGCAGCCAAACGGACTATGGCTACACCTTC
TRBV27	-	TRBJ2-7	-	CASSGSAGYSYEQYF	TGTGCCAGCAGCGGGTCTGCAGGTTACTCCTACGAGCAGTACTTC
TRBV6-1	-	TRBJ1-1	-	CASSPNREQWTEAFF	TGTGCCAGCAGTCCGAACAGGGAGCAGTGGACTGAAGCTTTCTTT
TRBV20-1	-	TRBJ2-7	-	CSARPARPITSYEQYF	TGCAGTGCTAGGCCAGCGAGACCGATAACTTCCTACGAGCAGTACTTC
TRBV12-3/TRBV12-4	TRBD2	TRBJ2-7	-	CASSFGGASGRANEQYF	TGTGCCAGCAGTTTTGGAGGGGCTAGCGGGAGGGCCAACGAGCAGTACTTC
TRBV20-1	TRBD2	TRBJ2-5	-	CSAGLAGQETQYF	TGCAGTGCCGGACTAGCGGGGCAAGAGACCCAGTACTTC
TRBV20-1	-	TRBJ1-6	-	CSARDRTTYNSPLHF	TGCAGTGCTAGAGATCGGACTACCTATAATTCACCCCTCCACTTT
TRBV19	TRBD1	TRBJ1-5	-	CASSILTPVQGAPINQPQHF	TGTGCCAGTAGTATTTTGACCCCCGTGCAGGGGGCGCCGATCAATCAGCCCCAGCATTTT
TRBV6-1	-	TRBJ1-4	-	CASSGLWGSNEKLFF	TGTGCCAGCAGTGGGCTGTGGGGCTCTAATGAAAAACTGTTTTTT
TRBV7-9	-	TRBJ1-1	-	CASSLALNTEAFF	TGTGCCAGCAGCTTAGCACTAAACACTGAAGCTTTCTTT
TRBV20-1	TRBD2	TRBJ2-7	-	CSAEHLAGGLNEQYF	TGCAGTGCAGAGCACCTAGCGGGAGGTTTAAATGAGCAGTACTTC
TRBV19	-	TRBJ2-1	-	CASSIEVGAYNEQFF	TGTGCCAGTAGTATAGAAGTGGGGGCCTACAATGAGCAGTTCTTC
TRBV6-2/TRBV6-3	TRBD1	TRBJ1-5	-	CASSSATGGSNQPQHF	TGTGCCAGCAGTTCGGCGACAGGGGGAAGCAATCAGCCCCAGCATTTT
TRBV20-1	-	TRBJ2-7	medium-sized	CSARDMRLDHYEQYF	TGCAGTGCTAGAGATATGAGACTAGATCACTACGAGCAGTACTTC
TRBV6-1	TRBD1	TRBJ1-5	once	CASSHRQGNQPQHF	TGTGCCAGCAGTCACCGACAGGGAAATCAGCCCCAGCATTTT
TRBV28	-	TRBJ2-7	-	CASSFYLSWLSPAYEQYF	TGTGCCAGCAGTTTTTATCTTTCGTGGCTGTCCCCCGCCTACGAGCAGTACTTC